This passage covers 9 T cell receptor beta chains from one sample sequenced in a study of shared clonotypes between healthy human individuals. Naive CD8 cells, CD45RO-negative and positively selected for CCR7, excluded terminally differentiated effector memory CD45RA+ cells. Clones were read by immunoSEQ multiplex PCR, and TCRdb kept only the in-frame ones, dropping some. The data hold about 2 million clones, with over 85% observed a single time. What was sequenced was naive CD8+ T cells sorted from blood. The receptors were gathered from a man aged 18 to 35 in good health.

The genes are TRBV4-2 and TRBJ1-5; TRBD1 is a possible D gene (5 bases). This CDR3 contains 18 residues. The V gene lost 0 bases and the J gene lost 0 bases, with 15 bases spanning the gap. Per germline, CDR1 LGHNA and CDR2 YNFKEQ. CDR3: CASSQDEPDTVSNQPQHF. The CDR3 bases are TGTGCCAGCAGCCAAGATGAGCCGGACACCGTTAGCAATCAGCCCCAGCATTTT.

This sequence joins TRBV29-1 and TRBJ2-1, with a weak D call TRBD2 (6 bases). V was shortened by 8 bases and J by 6 bases, with 14 bases between the two germline ends. This CDR3 comprises 12 residues. CDR1 and CDR2 (germline): SQVTM, ANQGSEA. For the CDR3, the DNA is TGCAGCTCAGAATACGGGGGCAATGAGCAGTTCTTC. This sequence encodes CSSEYGGNEQFF.

The genes are TRBV5-1 and TRBJ2-3; 8 nucleotides line up with TRBD2. This CDR3 is 16 amino acids long. V dropped 0 bases and J dropped 6; count of bases not matched to a gene: 9. Germline assignment: CDR1 SGHRS and CDR2 YFSETQ. CDR3: CASSLGVAGPLDTQYF. The CDR3 DNA sequence: TGCGCCAGCAGCTTGGGGGTAGCGGGGCCCCTCGATACGCAGTATTTT. The complete variable domain, with remaining parts taken from reference TRBV5-1 and TRBJ2-3, reads KAGVTQTPRYLIKTRGQQVTLSCSPISGHRSVSWYQQTPGQGLQFLFEYFSETQRNKGNFPGRFSGRQFSNSRSEMNVSTLELGDSALYLCASSLGVAGPLDTQYFGPGTRLTVL.

The V and J genes are TRBV7-2 and TRBJ2-7; D is unresolved. CDR1 is SGHTA, CDR2 FQGNSA, per germline. The ends were cut back, 4 bases at V and 3 bases at J, with 16 bases in the middle. The CDR3 spans 15 residues. The CDR3 DNA sequence: TGTGCCAGCAGCTCGACCGGGCCAGATCTCTACGAGCAGTACTTC. Its protein product is CASSSTGPDLYEQYF.

The chain uses TRBV4-1 and TRBJ1-2; no clear D. V was pared by 4 bases and J by 0 bases, with 6 bases between. Germline V gives CDR1 MGHRA, CDR2 YSYEKL. This CDR3 is 13 amino acids long. The CDR3 region is CASSPTSNYGYTF. The CDR3, as DNA: TGCGCCAGCAGCCCGACTTCTAACTATGGCTACACCTTC.

Points on this clone: The same CDR3 is also encoded by other DNA sequences in this sample. V is TRBV20-1 and J is TRBJ2-7; D gene unclear. The CDR3 covers 11 residues. Per germline, CDR1 DFQATT and CDR2 SNEGSKA (reference sequence). V lost 3 bases to trimming and J lost 3 bases, with 6 bases between them. In DNA form, the CDR3 reads TGCAGTGCTAGCTCGGGCTACGAGCAGTACTTC. Protein product: CSASSGYEQYF.

This chain links TRBV5-1 with TRBJ1-2, with D possibly being TRBD1 (6 bases). With 0 bases removed from V and 8 bases from J, the gap between germline ends came to 14 bases. CDR3 length: 14 amino acids. Germline CDR1 reads SGHRS; CDR2 reads YFSETQ. This CDR3 is CASSLDREGQGYTF. The CDR3 DNA reads TGCGCCAGCAGCTTGGACAGGGAAGGTCAAGGCTACACCTTC.

V gene TRBV7-9 combines with J gene TRBJ1-2; no firm D call. Trimming shortened V by 1 base and J by 4 bases, and 4 bases separated the two germline ends. The germline CDR1 and CDR2 sequences are SEHNR and FQNEAQ (reference sequence). The CDR3 is made up of 12 amino acids. CDR3 in amino acids: CASSLEFYGYTF. CDR3 DNA sequence: TGTGCCAGCAGCTTAGAATTCTATGGCTACACCTTC.

The chain carries TRBV7-9 and TRBJ1-1; TRBD1 matches at 7 bases. V dropped 4 bases and J dropped 0; count of bases not matched to a gene: 14. CDR3 length: 18 residues. Germline values: CDR1 SEHNR, CDR2 FQNEAQ (reference sequence). CDR3 loop: CASSSPILGQPMNTEAFF. The CDR3 region has the DNA TGTGCCAGCAGCTCACCGATCTTGGGACAGCCCATGAACACTGAAGCTTTCTTT.